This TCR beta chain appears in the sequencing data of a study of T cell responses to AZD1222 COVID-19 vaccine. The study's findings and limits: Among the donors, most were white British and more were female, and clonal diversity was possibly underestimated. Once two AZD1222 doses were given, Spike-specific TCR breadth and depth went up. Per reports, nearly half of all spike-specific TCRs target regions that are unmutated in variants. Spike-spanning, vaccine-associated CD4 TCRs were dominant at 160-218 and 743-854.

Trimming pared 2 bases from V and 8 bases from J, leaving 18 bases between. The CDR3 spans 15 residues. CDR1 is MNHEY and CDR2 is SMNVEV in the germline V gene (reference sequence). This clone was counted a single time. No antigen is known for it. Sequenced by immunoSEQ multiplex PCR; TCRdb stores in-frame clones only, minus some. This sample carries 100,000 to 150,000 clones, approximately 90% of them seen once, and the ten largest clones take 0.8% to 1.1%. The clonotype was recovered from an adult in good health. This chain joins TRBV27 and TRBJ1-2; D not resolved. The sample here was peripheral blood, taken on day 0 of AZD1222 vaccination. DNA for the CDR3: TGTGCCAGCAGTTTACAGCCCCGTCCAAGCTACGGCTACACCTTC. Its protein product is CASSLQPRPSYGYTF.